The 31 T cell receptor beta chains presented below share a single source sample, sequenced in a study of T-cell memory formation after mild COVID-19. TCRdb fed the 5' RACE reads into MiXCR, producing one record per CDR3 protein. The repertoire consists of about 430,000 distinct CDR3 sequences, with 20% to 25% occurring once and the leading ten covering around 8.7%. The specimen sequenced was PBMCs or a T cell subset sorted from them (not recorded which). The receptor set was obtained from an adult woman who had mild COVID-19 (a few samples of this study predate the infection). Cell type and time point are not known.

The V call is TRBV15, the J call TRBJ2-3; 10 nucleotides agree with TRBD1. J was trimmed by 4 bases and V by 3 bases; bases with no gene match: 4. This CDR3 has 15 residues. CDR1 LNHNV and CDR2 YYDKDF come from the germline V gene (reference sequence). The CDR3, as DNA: TGTGCCACCAGCAGGGGACAGGGGAGGTCAGATACGCAGTATTTT. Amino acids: CATSRGQGRSDTQYF. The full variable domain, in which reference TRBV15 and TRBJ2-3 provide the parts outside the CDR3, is DAMVIQNPRYQVTQFGKPVTLSCSQTLNHNVMYWYQQKSSQAPKLLFHYYDKDFNNEADTPDNFQSRRPNTSFCFLDIRSPGLGDTAMYLCATSRGQGRSDTQYFGPGTRLTVL.

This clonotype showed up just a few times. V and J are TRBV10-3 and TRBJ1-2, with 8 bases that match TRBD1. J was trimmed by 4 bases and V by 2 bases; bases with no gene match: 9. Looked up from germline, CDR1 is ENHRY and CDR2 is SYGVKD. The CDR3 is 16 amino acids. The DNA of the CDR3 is TGTGCCATCAGTGAGCAGTCCGGGCAGGGGGCCTATGGCTACACCTTC. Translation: CAISEQSGQGAYGYTF.

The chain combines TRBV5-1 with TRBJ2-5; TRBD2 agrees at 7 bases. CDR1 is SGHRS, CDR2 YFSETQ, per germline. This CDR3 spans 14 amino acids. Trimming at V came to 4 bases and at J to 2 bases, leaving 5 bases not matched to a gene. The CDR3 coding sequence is TGCGCCAGCAGCGGAGCGGGGTCTCAAGAGACCCAGTACTTC. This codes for CASSGAGSQETQYF.

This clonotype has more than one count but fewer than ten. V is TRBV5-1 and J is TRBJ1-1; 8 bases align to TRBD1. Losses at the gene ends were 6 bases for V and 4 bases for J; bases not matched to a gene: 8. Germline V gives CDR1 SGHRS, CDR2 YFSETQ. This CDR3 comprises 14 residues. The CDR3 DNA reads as TGCGCCAGCACCGGACAGGGAGGGGTCACTGAAGCTTTCTTT. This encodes CASTGQGGVTEAFF.

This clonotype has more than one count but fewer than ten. CDR3 DNA: TGTGCCAGCAGCATGGGGCAGGAAGCTTTCTTT. The encoded protein is CASSMGQEAFF. The chain is built from TRBV7-9 and TRBJ1-1; D possibly corresponds to TRBD1 (5 bases). CDR3 length: 11 amino acids. Looked up from germline, CDR1 is SEHNR and CDR2 is FQNEAQ (reference sequence). Trimming stripped 5 bases from V and 8 bases from J, with 9 bases between.

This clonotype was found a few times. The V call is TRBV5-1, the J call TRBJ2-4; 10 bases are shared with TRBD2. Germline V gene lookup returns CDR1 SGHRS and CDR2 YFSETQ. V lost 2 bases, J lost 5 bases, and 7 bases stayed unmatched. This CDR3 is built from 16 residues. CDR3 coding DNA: TGCGCCAGCAGCTTTAGTAGCGGGAGGTCGGAAAACATTCAGTACTTC. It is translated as CASSFSSGRSENIQYF.

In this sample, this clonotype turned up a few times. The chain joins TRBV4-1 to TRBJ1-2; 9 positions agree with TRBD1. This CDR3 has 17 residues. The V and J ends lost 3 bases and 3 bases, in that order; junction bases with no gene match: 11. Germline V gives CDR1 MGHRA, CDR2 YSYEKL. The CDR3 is CASSQGDTGGLDYGYTF. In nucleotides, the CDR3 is TGCGCCAGCAGCCAGGGGGATACAGGGGGCTTGGACTATGGCTACACCTTC.

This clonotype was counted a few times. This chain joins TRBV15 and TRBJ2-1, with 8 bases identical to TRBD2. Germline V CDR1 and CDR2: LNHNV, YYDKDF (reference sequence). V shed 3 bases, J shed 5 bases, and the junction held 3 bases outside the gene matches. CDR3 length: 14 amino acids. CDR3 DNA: TGTGCCACCAGCAGCGGGGGGGCGGACAATGAGCAGTTCTTC. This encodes CATSSGGADNEQFF.

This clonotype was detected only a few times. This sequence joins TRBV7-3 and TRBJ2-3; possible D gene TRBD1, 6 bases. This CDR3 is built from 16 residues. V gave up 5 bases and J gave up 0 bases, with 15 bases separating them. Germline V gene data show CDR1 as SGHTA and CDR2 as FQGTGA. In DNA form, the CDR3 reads TGTGCCAGCAGCCAGGGTGGGGGCCTGAGCACAGATACGCAGTATTTT. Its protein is CASSQGGGLSTDTQYF.

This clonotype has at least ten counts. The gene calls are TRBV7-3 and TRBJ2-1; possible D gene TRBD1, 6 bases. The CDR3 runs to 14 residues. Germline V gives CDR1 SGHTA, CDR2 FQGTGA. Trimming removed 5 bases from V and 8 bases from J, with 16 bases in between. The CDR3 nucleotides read TGTGCCAGCAGCAGCCTCCACAGGGTCGATGAGCAGTTCTTC. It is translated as CASSSLHRVDEQFF.

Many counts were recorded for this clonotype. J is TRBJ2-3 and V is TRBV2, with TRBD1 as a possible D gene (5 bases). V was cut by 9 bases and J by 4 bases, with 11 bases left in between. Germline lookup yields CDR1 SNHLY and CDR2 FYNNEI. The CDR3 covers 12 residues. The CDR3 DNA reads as TGTGCCAGTGAAGGGGTCGCAGATACGCAGTATTTT. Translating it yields CASEGVADTQYF.

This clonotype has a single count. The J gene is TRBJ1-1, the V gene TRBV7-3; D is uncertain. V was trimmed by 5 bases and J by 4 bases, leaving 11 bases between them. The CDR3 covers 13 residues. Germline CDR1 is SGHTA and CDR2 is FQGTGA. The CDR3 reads CASSPAEVTEAFF. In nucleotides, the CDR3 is TGTGCCAGCAGCCCGGCGGAGGTCACTGAAGCTTTCTTT.

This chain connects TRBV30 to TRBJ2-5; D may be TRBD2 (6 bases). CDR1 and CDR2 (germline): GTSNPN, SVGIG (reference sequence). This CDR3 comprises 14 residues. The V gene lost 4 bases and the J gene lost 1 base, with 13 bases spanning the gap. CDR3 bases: TGTGCCTGGAAGGCCGGGGGATCCCAAGAGACCCAGTACTTC. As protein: CAWKAGGSQETQYF.

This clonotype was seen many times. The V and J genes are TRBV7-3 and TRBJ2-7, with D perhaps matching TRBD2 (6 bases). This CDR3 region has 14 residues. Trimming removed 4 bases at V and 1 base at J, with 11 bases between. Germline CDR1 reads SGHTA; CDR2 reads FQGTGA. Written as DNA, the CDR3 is TGTGCCAGCAGCTACGGGGACTGGTCCTACGAGCAGTACTTC. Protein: CASSYGDWSYEQYF.

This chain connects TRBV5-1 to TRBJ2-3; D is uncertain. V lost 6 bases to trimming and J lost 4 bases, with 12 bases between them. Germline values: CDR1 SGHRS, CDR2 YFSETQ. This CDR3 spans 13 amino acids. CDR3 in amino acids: CASTSEVADTQYF. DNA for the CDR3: TGCGCCAGCACTTCCGAGGTTGCAGATACGCAGTATTTT.

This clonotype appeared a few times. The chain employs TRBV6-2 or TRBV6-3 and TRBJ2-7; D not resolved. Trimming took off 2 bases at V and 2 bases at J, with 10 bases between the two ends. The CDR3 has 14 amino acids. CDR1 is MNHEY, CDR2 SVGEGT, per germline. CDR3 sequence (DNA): TGTGCCAGCAGTTACGCCGGGCTGACCTACGAGCAGTACTTC. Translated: CASSYAGLTYEQYF.

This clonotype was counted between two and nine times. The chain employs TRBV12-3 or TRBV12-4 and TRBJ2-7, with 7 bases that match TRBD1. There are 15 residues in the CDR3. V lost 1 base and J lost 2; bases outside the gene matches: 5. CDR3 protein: CASSLGEGQAYEQYF. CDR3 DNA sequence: TGTGCCAGCAGTTTAGGGGAAGGACAGGCCTACGAGCAGTACTTC.

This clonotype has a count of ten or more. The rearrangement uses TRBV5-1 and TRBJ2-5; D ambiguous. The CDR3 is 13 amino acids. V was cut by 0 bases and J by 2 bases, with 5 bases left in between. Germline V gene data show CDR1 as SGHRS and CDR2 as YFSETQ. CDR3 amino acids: CASSLATQETQYF. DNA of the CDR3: TGCGCCAGCAGCTTGGCCACACAAGAGACCCAGTACTTC.

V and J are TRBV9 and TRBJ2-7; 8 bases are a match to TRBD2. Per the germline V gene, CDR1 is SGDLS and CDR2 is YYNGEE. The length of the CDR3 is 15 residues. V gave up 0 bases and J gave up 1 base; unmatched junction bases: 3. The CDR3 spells CASSVGSGSSYEQYF. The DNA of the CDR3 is TGTGCCAGCAGCGTAGGGAGCGGGAGTTCCTACGAGCAGTACTTC.

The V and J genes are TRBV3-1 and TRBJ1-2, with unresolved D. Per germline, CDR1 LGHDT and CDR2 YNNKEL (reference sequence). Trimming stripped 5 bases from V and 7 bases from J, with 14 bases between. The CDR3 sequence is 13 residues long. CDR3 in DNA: TGTGCCAGCAGCGCGGCAGGCGGCCTTGGCTACACCTTC. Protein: CASSAAGGLGYTF.

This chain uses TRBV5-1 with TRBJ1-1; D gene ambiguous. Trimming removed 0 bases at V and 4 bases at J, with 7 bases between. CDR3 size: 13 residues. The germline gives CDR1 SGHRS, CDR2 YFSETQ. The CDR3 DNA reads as TGCGCCAGCAGCTTGGAAAGGTCCACTGAAGCTTTCTTT. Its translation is CASSLERSTEAFF. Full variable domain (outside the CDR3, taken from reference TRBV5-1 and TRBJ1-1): KAGVTQTPRYLIKTRGQQVTLSCSPISGHRSVSWYQQTPGQGLQFLFEYFSETQRNKGNFPGRFSGRQFSNSRSEMNVSTLELGDSALYLCASSLERSTEAFFGQGTRLTVV.

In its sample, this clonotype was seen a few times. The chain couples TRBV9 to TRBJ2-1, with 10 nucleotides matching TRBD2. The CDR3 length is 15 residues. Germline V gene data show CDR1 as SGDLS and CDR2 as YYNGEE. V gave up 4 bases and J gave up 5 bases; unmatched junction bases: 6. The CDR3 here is CASSSSGGDHNEQFF. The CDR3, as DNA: TGTGCCAGCAGCTCCAGCGGGGGGGACCACAATGAGCAGTTCTTC.

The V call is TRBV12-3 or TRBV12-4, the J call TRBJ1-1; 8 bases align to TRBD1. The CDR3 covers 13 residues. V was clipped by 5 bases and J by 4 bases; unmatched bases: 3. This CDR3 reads CASSNTGGTEAFF. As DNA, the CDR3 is TGTGCCAGCAGTAATACAGGGGGCACTGAAGCTTTCTTT.

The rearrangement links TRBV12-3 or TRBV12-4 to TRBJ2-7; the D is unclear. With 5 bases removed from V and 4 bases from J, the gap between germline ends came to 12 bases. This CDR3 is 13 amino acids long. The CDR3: CASSLQVEYEQYF. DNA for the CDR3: TGTGCCAGCAGTCTTCAGGTGGAATACGAGCAGTACTTC.

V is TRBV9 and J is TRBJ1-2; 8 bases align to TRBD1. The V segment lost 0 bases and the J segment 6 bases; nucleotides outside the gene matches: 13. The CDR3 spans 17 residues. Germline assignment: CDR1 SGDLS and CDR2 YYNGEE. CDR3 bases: TGTGCCAGCAGCGTAGTTCGGTCGACAGGGGCCGCGGATGGCTACACCTTC. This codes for CASSVVRSTGAADGYTF.

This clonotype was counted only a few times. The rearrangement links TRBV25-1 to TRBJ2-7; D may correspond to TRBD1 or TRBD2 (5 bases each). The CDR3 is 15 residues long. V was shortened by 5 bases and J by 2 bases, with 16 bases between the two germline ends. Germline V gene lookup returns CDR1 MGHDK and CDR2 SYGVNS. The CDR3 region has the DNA TGTGCCAGCAGTCCCCGGGACCGACCGCCCTACGAGCAGTACTTC. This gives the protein CASSPRDRPPYEQYF.

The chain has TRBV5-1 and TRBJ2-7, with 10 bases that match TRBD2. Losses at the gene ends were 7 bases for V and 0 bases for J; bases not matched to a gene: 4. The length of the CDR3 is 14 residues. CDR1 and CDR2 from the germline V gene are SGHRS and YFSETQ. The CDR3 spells CASSGTSVSYEQYF. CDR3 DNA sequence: TGCGCCAGCTCCGGGACTAGCGTCTCCTACGAGCAGTACTTC.

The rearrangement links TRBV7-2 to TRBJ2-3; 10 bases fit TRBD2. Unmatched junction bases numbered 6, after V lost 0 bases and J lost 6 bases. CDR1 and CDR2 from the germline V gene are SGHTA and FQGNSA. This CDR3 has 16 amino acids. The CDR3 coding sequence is TGTGCCAGCAGCTTAGCTTCTAGCGGGAGAGGGGATACGCAGTATTTT. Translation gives CASSLASSGRGDTQYF.

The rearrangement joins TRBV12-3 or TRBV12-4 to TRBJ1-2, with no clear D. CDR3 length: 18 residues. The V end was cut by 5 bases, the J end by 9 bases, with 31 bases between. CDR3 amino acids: CASSPPWWVPRGPYRYTF. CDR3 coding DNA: TGTGCCAGCAGTCCACCCTGGTGGGTTCCAAGAGGGCCTTATCGCTACACCTTC.

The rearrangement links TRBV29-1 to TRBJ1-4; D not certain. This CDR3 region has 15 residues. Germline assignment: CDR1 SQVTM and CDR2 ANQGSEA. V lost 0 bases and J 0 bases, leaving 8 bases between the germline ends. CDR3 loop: CSVEEASATNEKLFF. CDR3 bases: TGCAGCGTTGAAGAGGCCAGCGCAACTAATGAAAAACTGTTTTTT.

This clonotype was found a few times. CDR3 sequence reads: CASSQQYEQYF. In DNA form, the CDR3 reads TGTGCCAGCAGCCAACAGTACGAGCAGTACTTC. The rearrangement links TRBV7-9 to TRBJ2-7; D is unclear. CDR1 and CDR2 from the germline V gene are SEHNR and FQNEAQ (reference sequence). Trimming removed 5 bases from V and 4 bases from J, with 6 bases in between. The CDR3 is 11 residues long. Drawing the rest from reference TRBV7-9 and TRBJ2-7, the complete variable domain is DTGVSQNPRHKITKRGQNVTFRCDPISEHNRLYWYRQTLGQGPEFLTYFQNEAQLEKSRLLSDRFSAERPKGSFSTLEIQRTEQGDSAMYLCASSQQYEQYFGPGTRLTVT.